This TCR beta chain emerged from a study of OX40 agonist ivuxolimab in advanced cancers. Findings of the study overall: Compared with others, partial responders at 0.1-3.0 mg/kg displayed clonal expansion among the lowest. The study found that CD8+ T cells averaged more expanded clones than CD4+.

The method was immunoSEQ multiplex PCR; TCRdb's version includes in-frame clones alone and lacks a portion of them. The sample has around 100,000 clones; 85% to 90% are singletons. Germline CDR1 and CDR2: MNHEY and SMNVEV (reference sequence). Unmatched junction bases numbered 5, after V lost 4 bases and J lost 2 bases. This CDR3 is built from 16 residues. With regard to this clone: Its antigen is unknown.

The starting material was CD4+ or CD8+ T cells sorted from blood, obtained in a trial of the OX40 agonist ivuxolimab. J is TRBJ2-1 and V is TRBV27, with 10 bases fitting TRBD2. This sequence originates from an adult with an advanced solid tumor such as melanoma, head and neck, liver or kidney cancer. In DNA form, the CDR3 reads TGTGCCAGCAGTTCCCTAGCGGGAGTGACCTACAATGAGCAGTTCTTC. This gives the protein CASSSLAGVTYNEQFF.